This T cell receptor (beta chain) was sequenced during a study of blood T cell repertoires in COVID-19. The V and J ends lost 3 bases and 3 bases respectively, with 17 bases between them. The V gene's germline CDR1 is SGHAT and CDR2 FQNNGV. There are 16 residues in the CDR3. Authors' analysis steps: Amplification from reference gene primers served as the basis for estimated nucleated cell counts. Only in-frame clones appear in the TCRdb table, and some are missing; sequencing was by immunoSEQ multiplex PCR. The V and J calls and clone size come from that table; D and trimming were worked out from the DNA. The data hold about 220,000 clones, with around 90% observed a single time. Grouping used clinical history reported by participants in a survey and questionnaire.

This rearrangement joins TRBV11-2 to TRBJ1-1; possibly TRBD1 for D (6 bases). The receptor was isolated from a man younger than 40 who had been exposed to COVID-19. The sequenced sample was PBMCs or T cells enriched from blood (not recorded which). The CDR3 nucleotides are TGTGCCAGCAGCTTTCAGGGCAGGGGTCTGCACACTGAAGCTTTCTTT. Protein product: CASSFQGRGLHTEAFF. The variable domain in full, completed from reference TRBV11-2 and TRBJ1-1, reads EAGVAQSPRYKIIEKRQSVAFWCNPISGHATLYWYQQILGQGPKLLIQFQNNGVVDDSQLPKDRFSAERLKGVDSTLKIQPAKLEDSAVYLCASSFQGRGLHTEAFFGQGTRLTVV.